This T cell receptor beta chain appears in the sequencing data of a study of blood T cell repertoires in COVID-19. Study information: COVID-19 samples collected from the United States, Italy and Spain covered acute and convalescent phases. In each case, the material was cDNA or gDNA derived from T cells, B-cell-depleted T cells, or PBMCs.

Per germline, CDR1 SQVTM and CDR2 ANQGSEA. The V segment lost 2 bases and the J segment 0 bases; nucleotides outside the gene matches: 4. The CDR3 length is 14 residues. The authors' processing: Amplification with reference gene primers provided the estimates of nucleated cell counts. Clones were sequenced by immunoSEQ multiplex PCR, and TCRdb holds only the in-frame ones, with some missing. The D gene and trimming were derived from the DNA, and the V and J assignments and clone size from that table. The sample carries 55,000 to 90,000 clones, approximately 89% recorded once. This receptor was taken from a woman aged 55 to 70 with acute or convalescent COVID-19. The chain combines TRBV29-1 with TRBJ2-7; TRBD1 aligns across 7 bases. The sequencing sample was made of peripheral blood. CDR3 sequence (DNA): TGCAGCGTTGAAACGCAGGGGGACTCCTACGAGCAGTACTTC. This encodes CSVETQGDSYEQYF.